Here is one TCR beta chain with its context. The clone's antigen remains unknown. No base quality information exists; no much larger clone differs at one position. The library was prepared using the immunoSEQ multiplex PCR assay. The multiplex PCR relied on a mix of 60 forward primers for TCR Vbeta segments and 13 reverse primers for TCR Jbeta segments. The CDR3 region of rearranged TCR beta genes was amplified from genomic DNA by a multiplex PCR assay. The Illumina HiSeq System was used to sequence the amplified TCR beta libraries as 87-base-pair reads. The original methods were these. A later analysis tallied 75 million to 95 million unique TCR beta chains across the approximately 670 repertoires, and approximately 11 million of those chains were shared by two or more donors. Raw reads were error-corrected and collapsed into unique sequences by a nearest-neighbor algorithm in which closely related sequences were merged to remove PCR and sequencing errors. V, D and J gene segments were assigned by aligning CDR3 sequences to IMGT reference sequences. For a sequence to be retained, at least a six-nucleotide match to both a V gene segment and a J gene segment was required. A rearrangement was called productive if the CDR3 had no stop codons and remained in frame with V and J, and every other rearrangement was called non-productive. CDR3 was defined according to IMGT convention as the region running from the second conserved V-encoded cysteine to the conserved J-encoded phenylalanine. In an earlier analysis of approximately 590 of the donors, sequences lacking an unambiguous match to a single V gene segment were excluded. In an earlier analysis of approximately 590 of the donors, a V segment was called functional when productive rearrangements were above 56.7%, and segregating when the standard deviation between donors exceeded 5%. A statistical classification framework was built to diagnose cytomegalovirus status from the catalog of TCR beta chain sequences. In a later analysis, TCR nucleotide sequences were compared against IMGT/GENE-DB human TR gene sequences so that V and J genes could be assigned. In a later analysis, CDR3 sequences and most-parsimonious VDJ recombination scenarios were assigned using the TCRdist pipeline. In a later analysis, each TCR beta chain was defined by its CDR3 amino acid sequence together with its V-gene family, and reads lacking a unique V-gene family were excluded. In a later analysis, 550 to 650 highly shared, low-generation-probability nucleotide sequences were removed to address suspected cross-contamination and a sequencing artifact. A later analysis calculated a clonal expansion index for each public chain from normalized within-repertoire ranks of inferred template counts. Generation probabilities in a later analysis came from a VDJ recombination model fitted to out-of-frame rearrangements, and those results were checked against IGoR. In a later analysis, TCR-TCR, TCR-HLA and TCR-CMV co-occurrence was scored with hypergeometric tests, and a repertoire-size bias correction was applied to TCR pairs. False discovery rates were estimated in a later analysis by permuting HLA or CMV assignments 20 times. In a later analysis, co-occurring TCRs were grouped using DBSCAN, and TCRdist sequence similarity was added for clustering within HLA-allele-positive subsets. Repertoires with fewer than 30,000 or more than 120,000 public chains, plus five repertoires with anomalous nucleotide sharing, were excluded from co-occurrence clustering. This immuneACCESS table, as held by TCRdb, lists in-frame sequences with V and J called but not all clones. Of the missing ones, under half trace to an unresolved V gene in checked studies; the others have no known cause. V and J calls and clone size are given by that table; D and trimming were obtained from the DNA. A total of tens of thousands of clones appear in this sample, roughly 72% of them only once. The ten largest clones take up 22% of the sample.

This specimen belongs to a study of cytomegalovirus exposure and HLA in healthy donors (dated by TCRdb to between 2016 and 2019). Describing the broader study: According to an earlier analysis of 550 to 750 of the donors, some 170 million T cells yielded roughly 110 million unique TCR beta sequences and about 300 Gb of sequence data. About 300 gigabases of sequencing data and some 85 million unique TCR sequences were included in an early release covering around 600 HLA-typed donors. The genetic ancestry cluster associated with self-reported Caucasian donors included around four fifths of the 300 to 450 genotyped donors. The aim of the study was to test whether cataloging public T cell receptors could identify signatures of past pathogen exposure. The T cell repertoires of around 730 subjects were profiled by immunosequencing and related to cytomegalovirus serostatus. A separate validation cohort of roughly 130 different subjects was used in addition to the approximately 700-subject first cohort. High-throughput TCR immunosequencing, statistical association of individual TCRs with disease status, and machine learning were combined to predict cytomegalovirus infection status. A later analysis re-analyzed previously published TCR beta repertoires from 660 or so donors and added high-resolution HLA genotyping to study TCR occurrence patterns. Rather than using new phenotypic data, the later analysis identified candidate immune exposures from TCR beta sequences and from how often those sequences occurred across donors. In an earlier analysis of a few hundred of the donors, high-throughput TCR beta sequencing was used to judge whether each TCR beta V gene segment behaved as functional or pseudogenic. Donor age, sex, ethnicity and CMV serostatus were compiled together with the repertoire data. In a later genetic analysis, genome-wide SNP genotypes for about three fifths of the roughly 670 donors were used, and that subset was treated as a discovery cohort. All discovery cohort repertoires had been generated on a single sequencing platform. HLA typing covered class I and class II loci at four-digit resolution. Typing coverage differed by locus: A, B, C, DRB1 and DQB1 were typed in about 620-640 donors, DQA1 in 500 to 550, DPA1 in 606, and DPB1 in about 450. A handful of DR-DQ haplotypes were handled as single units for association and clustering because linkage in the cohort was strong. On average, around 230,000 unique TCR beta nucleotide sequences were sequenced per donor among some 420 genotyped donors of the cohort, with about 19% of those sequences being non-productive. What the work shows at the level of the full study, not this receptor alone: Linkage disequilibrium might explain the correlated functional status among segregating V segments, but an unknown experimental factor could not be ruled out. A later analysis found that most CMV-associated TCR beta chains appeared HLA-restricted, with HLA associations seemingly driven largely by CMV exposure. In vitro tests confirmed that a few of the cytomegalovirus-associated TCR beta chains recognize cytomegalovirus antigens. A total of some 180 TCR beta chains were listed by the study as associated with cytomegalovirus. In a later analysis, over 15,000 TCR beta sequences were associated with specific HLA alleles at a false discovery rate of 0.05. The cohort was sequenced for TCR beta chains only, and without alpha or paired-chain data the features that could be detected were limited. The sequencing pipeline was judged likely to have produced a cluster of highly shared sequence variants as a technical artifact. Because some donors lacked HLA typing at each locus, the association tests relied only on the typed subset. In a later analysis, TCR association rates were found to vary across HLA loci, with the most associated TCRs seen for DRB1 alleles and the fewest for HLA-C alleles. The earlier analysis of a few hundred of the donors excluded some 15 rarely observed V segments, including chromosome 9 orphons, because counts were too low. CMV serostatus was the only immune exposure information available for the cohort. Presence/absence analyses assumed roughly uniform sequencing depth across donors, an assumption that may not hold. A later genetic analysis associated a missense DCLRE1C variant with V-gene and J-gene trimming of TCR beta chains, and an independent cohort replicated the association. An earlier analysis of several hundred of the donors showed that most TCR beta V segments appeared in productive rearrangements either about 90% or about 30% of the time, which broadly matched IMGT annotations. While some public TCRs were present in many individuals, most TCR sequences turned up only very rarely across donors. In a later analysis, HLA-associated TCR beta chains showed more clonal expansion and lower generation probabilities than non-associated chains that were equally common. When HLA alleles, especially DR and DQ, strongly co-occurred, attributing TCR associations to individual alleles was difficult. The authors suggested that the approach could potentially be extended to other disease states and immunological phenotypes. The classifier was reported to diagnose cytomegalovirus status with high specificity and sensitivity in both the original cohort and the validation cohort. According to a later analysis, parvovirus B19, influenza, CMV and Epstein-Barr virus appeared linked to several top co-occurrence clusters. A further reported finding was that TCR beta sequences accurately predicted the HLA-A and HLA-B alleles for most subjects in the first cohort. A later genetic analysis reported fewer N-insertions in productive TCRs among donors in an Asian-associated ancestry cluster than the roughly 700-donor mean.

The cohort consisted of 670 or so healthy bone marrow donors. Cohort members were all nominally healthy when sampled, although unrecorded immune exposures were likely present. The donor tested CMV seropositive, placing the donor among the 290 or so seropositive members of the cohort. A peripheral blood sample was collected from each donor, and TCR beta sequencing was performed on peripheral blood mononuclear cells. Genomic DNA extraction from the blood cell samples was performed with the Qiagen DNeasy Blood Extraction Kit. The sequenced sample was PBMCs. The sequence came from a woman aged 45-60 years in good health and CMV-seropositive.

The sequence in DNA is TGTGCCAGCTCACCGAGAGGACAGGGGGCTAATGAAGCTTTCTTT. Its coded protein is CASSPRGQGANEAFF. The chain is assembled from TRBV18 and TRBJ1-1, with 11 central nucleotides matching TRBD1. The germline V end is reduced by 3 bases and the J end by 7 bases; junction bases left unmatched: 7. From the cysteine through the phenylalanine, the CDR3 covers 15 amino acids. The sequence is cut down to CDR3 DNA, 45 bases in frame from base 1. CDR1 and CDR2 were assigned from the germline V gene as KGHSH and LQKENI.